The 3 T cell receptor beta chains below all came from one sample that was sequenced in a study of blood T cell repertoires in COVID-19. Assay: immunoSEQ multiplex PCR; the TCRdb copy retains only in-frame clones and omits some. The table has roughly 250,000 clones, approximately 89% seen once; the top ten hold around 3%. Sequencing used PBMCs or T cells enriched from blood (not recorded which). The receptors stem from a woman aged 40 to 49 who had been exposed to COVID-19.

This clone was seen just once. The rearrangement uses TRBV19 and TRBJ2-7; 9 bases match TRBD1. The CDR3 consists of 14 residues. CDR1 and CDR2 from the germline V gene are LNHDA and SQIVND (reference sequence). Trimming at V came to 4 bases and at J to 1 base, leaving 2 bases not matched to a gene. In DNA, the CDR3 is TGTGCCAGTAGTAACAGGGGGCTATCCTACGAGCAGTACTTC. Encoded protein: CASSNRGLSYEQYF.

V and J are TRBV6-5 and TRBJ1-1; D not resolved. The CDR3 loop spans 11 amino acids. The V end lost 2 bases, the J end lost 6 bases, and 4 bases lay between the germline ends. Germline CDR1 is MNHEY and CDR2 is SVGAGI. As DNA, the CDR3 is TGTGCCAGCAGTTACGGCCCTGAAGCTTTCTTT. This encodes CASSYGPEAFF.

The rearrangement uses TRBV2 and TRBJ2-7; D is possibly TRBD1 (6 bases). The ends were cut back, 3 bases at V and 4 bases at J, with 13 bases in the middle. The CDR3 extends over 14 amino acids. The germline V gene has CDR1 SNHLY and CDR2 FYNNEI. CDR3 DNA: TGTGCCAGCAGTGATCAGGGACATGCTTACGAGCAGTACTTC. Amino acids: CASSDQGHAYEQYF.